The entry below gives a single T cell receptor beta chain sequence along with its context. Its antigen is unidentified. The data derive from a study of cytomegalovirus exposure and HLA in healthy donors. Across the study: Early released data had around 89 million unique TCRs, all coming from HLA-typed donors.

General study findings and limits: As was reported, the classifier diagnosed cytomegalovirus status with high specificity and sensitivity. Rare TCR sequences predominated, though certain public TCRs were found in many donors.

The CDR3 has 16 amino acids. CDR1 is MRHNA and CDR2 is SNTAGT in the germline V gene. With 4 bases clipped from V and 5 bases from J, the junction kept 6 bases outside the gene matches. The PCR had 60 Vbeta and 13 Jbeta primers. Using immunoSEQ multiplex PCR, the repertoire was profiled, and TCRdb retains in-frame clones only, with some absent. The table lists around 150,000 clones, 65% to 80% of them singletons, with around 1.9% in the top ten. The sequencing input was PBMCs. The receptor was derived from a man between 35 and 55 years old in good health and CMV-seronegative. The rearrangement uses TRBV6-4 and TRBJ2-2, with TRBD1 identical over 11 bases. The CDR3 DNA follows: TGTGCCAGCAGTGGTCTGGACAGGGGGCGTACCGGGGAGCTGTTTTTT. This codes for CASSGLDRGRTGELFF.